This T cell receptor beta chain was identified during a study of regulatory T cells in long-lasting Graves disease. HTBI primers from iRepertoire and Arm-PCR of CDR3 regions yielded the TCR beta libraries. One entry per CDR3 protein results from TCRdb running MiXCR on the multiplex PCR reads. The sample has roughly 410,000 distinct CDR3 sequences, about 15% seen once. This clonotype was seen ten or more times. Time point defined: newly diagnosed GD, antithyroid drugs for less than 3 months. Making the TCR library involved RNA that had been extracted from PBMCs. V trimming: 4 bases; J trimming: 5 bases; junction bases outside the gene matches: 6. From germline, CDR1 is KGHSH and CDR2 LQKENI. CDR3 length: 16 residues. The same sample was also studied in work on T cells in Graves' hyperthyroidism and ophthalmopathy.

V and J are TRBV18 and TRBJ2-7; TRBD2 matches at 15 bases. Sequenced here: peripheral blood mononuclear cells (PBMCs), sampled at new diagnosis, from a patient treated with antithyroid drugs. This receptor was taken from a woman aged 40 to 50 with Graves disease. CDR3 protein: CASSQGLAGGAHEQYF. CDR3 DNA sequence: TGTGCCAGCTCACAAGGACTAGCGGGAGGGGCCCACGAGCAGTACTTC. Using reference TRBV18 and TRBJ2-7 for the parts outside the CDR3, the full variable domain is NAGVMQNPRHLVRRRGQEARLRCSPMKGHSHVYWYRQLPEEGLKFMVYLQKENIIDESGMPKERFSAEFPKEGPSILRIQQVVRGDSAAYFCASSQGLAGGAHEQYFGPGTRLTVT.